This is a list of T cell receptor beta chains from one sample in a study of cytomegalovirus exposure and HLA in healthy donors. TCRdb's table, derived via immunoSEQ multiplex PCR, lists solely in-frame clones and lacks some. The repertoire holds 85,000 to 95,000 clones, with roughly 96% as singletons. Sequenced material: PBMCs. The receptors were gathered from a young man in good health and CMV-seronegative. The CDR3 runs from the conserved cysteine through the conserved F or W. Each record gives: D gene, J gene, V gene, clone size, CDR3 protein, CDR3 DNA. A D gene is named only where the DNA matches it firmly. Clone size is shown for a subset of rows, as once, few, many or a class of expanded clone.

d_call: .; j_call: TRBJ2-7; v_call: TRBV9; clone_size: .; cdr3_aa: CASSVDETFSSYEQYF; cdr3_nt: TGTGCCAGCAGCGTAGACGAGACTTTTAGCTCCTACGAGCAGTACTTC
d_call: .; j_call: TRBJ2-7; v_call: TRBV18; clone_size: .; cdr3_aa: CASSPPGRVSDEQYF; cdr3_nt: TGTGCCAGCTCACCTCCCGGCAGGGTATCCGACGAGCAGTACTTC
d_call: .; j_call: TRBJ2-3; v_call: TRBV19; clone_size: .; cdr3_aa: CASSIVGEIADTQYF; cdr3_nt: TGTGCCAGTAGTATAGTTGGAGAGATTGCAGATACGCAGTATTTT
d_call: TRBD1; j_call: TRBJ2-7; v_call: TRBV23-1; clone_size: once; cdr3_aa: CASSPSKINTGTGYYEQYF; cdr3_nt: TGCGCCAGCAGTCCCTCAAAGATAAACACCGGGACAGGGTACTACGAGCAGTACTTC
d_call: TRBD1; j_call: TRBJ2-7; v_call: TRBV5-1; clone_size: .; cdr3_aa: CASSLARGPSAYEQYF; cdr3_nt: TGCGCCAGCAGCTTGGCCAGGGGGCCCTCCGCCTACGAGCAGTACTTC
d_call: .; j_call: TRBJ2-1; v_call: TRBV19; clone_size: .; cdr3_aa: CASSLGYEQFF; cdr3_nt: TGTGCCAGTAGTCTCGGGTATGAGCAGTTCTTC
d_call: .; j_call: TRBJ2-2; v_call: TRBV21-1; clone_size: .; cdr3_aa: CASSRRTGPNTGELFF; cdr3_nt: TGTGCCAGCAGCAGACGGACAGGGCCGAACACCGGGGAGCTGTTTTTT
d_call: .; j_call: TRBJ1-5; v_call: TRBV30; clone_size: .; cdr3_aa: CAWSLGQFQPQHF; cdr3_nt: TGTGCCTGGAGTCTGGGACAATTTCAGCCCCAGCATTTT
d_call: .; j_call: TRBJ2-1; v_call: TRBV30; clone_size: .; cdr3_aa: CAWSRHPGQYSRTAYNEQFF; cdr3_nt: TGTGCCTGGAGTCGACATCCGGGACAATATTCTCGTACAGCCTACAATGAGCAGTTCTTC
d_call: .; j_call: TRBJ2-2; v_call: TRBV28; clone_size: .; cdr3_aa: CASRRQTGNTGELFF; cdr3_nt: TGTGCCAGCAGACGACAGACAGGGAACACCGGGGAGCTGTTTTTT
d_call: .; j_call: TRBJ1-5; v_call: TRBV7-8; clone_size: once; cdr3_aa: CASSLEGGRNQPQHF; cdr3_nt: TGTGCCAGCAGCTTAGAGGGAGGGCGCAATCAGCCCCAGCATTTT
d_call: TRBD2; j_call: TRBJ2-5; v_call: TRBV7-9; clone_size: .; cdr3_aa: CASSGLSSLAGVRETQYF; cdr3_nt: TGTGCCAGCAGCGGGCTTAGTTCACTAGCGGGAGTACGGGAGACCCAGTACTTC
d_call: TRBD1; j_call: TRBJ1-1; v_call: TRBV28; clone_size: .; cdr3_aa: CASSSRDRDGTEAFF; cdr3_nt: TGTGCCAGCAGTTCACGAGACAGGGATGGCACTGAAGCTTTCTTT
d_call: .; j_call: TRBJ1-5; v_call: TRBV27; clone_size: .; cdr3_aa: CASSLSSNQPQHF; cdr3_nt: TGTGCCAGCAGTTTGAGTAGCAATCAGCCCCAGCATTTT
d_call: TRBD2; j_call: TRBJ2-1; v_call: TRBV13; clone_size: .; cdr3_aa: CASSTPGLAAKYNEQFF; cdr3_nt: TGTGCCAGCAGCACACCGGGACTAGCGGCCAAATACAATGAGCAGTTCTTC
d_call: TRBD1; j_call: TRBJ2-1; v_call: TRBV15; clone_size: .; cdr3_aa: CATSRAPGQGRNEQFF; cdr3_nt: TGTGCCACCAGCAGAGCCCCCGGACAGGGTCGGAATGAGCAGTTCTTC